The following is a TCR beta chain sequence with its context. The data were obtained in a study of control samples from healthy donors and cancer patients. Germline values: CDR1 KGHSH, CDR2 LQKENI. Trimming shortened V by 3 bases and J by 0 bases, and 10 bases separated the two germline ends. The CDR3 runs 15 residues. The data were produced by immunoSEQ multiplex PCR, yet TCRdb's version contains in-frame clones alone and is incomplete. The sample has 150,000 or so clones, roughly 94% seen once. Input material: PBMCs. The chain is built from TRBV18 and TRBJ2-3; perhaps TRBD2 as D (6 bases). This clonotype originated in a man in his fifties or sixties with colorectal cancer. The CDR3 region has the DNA TGTGCCAGCTCACCGGAGGGACGGAGCACAGATACGCAGTATTTT. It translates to CASSPEGRSTDTQYF.